This TCR beta chain is from a study of a mutant IDH1 vaccine in newly diagnosed glioma. Overall study: Vaccination followed radiotherapy alone by 4-6 weeks, or accompanied temozolomide cycles. Patients had received radiotherapy, temozolomide, or both previously, most receiving both.

Profiling relied on immunoSEQ multiplex PCR, and the TCRdb table lists in-frame clones only, not all of them. The sample holds about 66,000 clones, more than 80% seen once. Described time point: week 11, during vaccination. Doses consisted of 300 ug of mutant IDH1 20-mer peptide each, paired with topical imiquimod. Astrocytomas found in donors were new, WHO grade 3 or 4, IDH1-mutant and ATRX-lost. General study results and limits: Pseudoprogression appeared independent of alterations in top peripheral clonotypes.

Trimming shortened V by 1 base and J by 2 bases, and 18 bases separated the two germline ends. CDR3 length: 18 residues. The germline V gene has CDR1 LGHNT and CDR2 FRNRAP. Comment on this clone: The antigen remains unidentified.

The chain uses TRBV12-5 and TRBJ2-1; tentative D call: TRBD1 (6 bases). This specimen was PBMCs, taken from a glioma patient whose treatment included an IDH1 peptide vaccine. The TCR sequence derives from a man younger than 40 with glioma. CDR3 in amino acids: CASGLAHPTGKTYNEQFF. The CDR3, as DNA: TGTGCTAGTGGTTTGGCTCACCCTACAGGGAAAACCTACAATGAGCAGTTCTTC. The whole variable domain, filled in from reference TRBV12-5 and TRBJ2-1, reads DARVTQTPRHKVTEMGQEVTMRCQPILGHNTVFWYRQTMMQGLELLAYFRNRAPLDDSGMPKDRFSAEMPDATLATLKIQPSEPRDSAVYFCASGLAHPTGKTYNEQFFGPGTRLTVL.